One and the same sample provided the 10 T cell receptor beta chains below, sequenced in a study of T cells in Graves' hyperthyroidism and ophthalmopathy. There were TCR beta CDR3 regions amplified from RNA transcripts. HTBI primers drove first-round RT-PCR of the TCR CDR3. TCRdb re-called the multiplex PCR reads with MiXCR, one entry per CDR3 protein. This sample has about 380,000 distinct CDR3 sequences; less than 20% occur once, and the top ten carry 40% to 45%. Sequencing used blood. The receptors derive from a man younger than 35 with Graves' ophthalmopathy.

This clonotype was picked up a small number of times. This sequence joins TRBV25-1 and TRBJ1-4; perhaps TRBD1 as D (5 bases). This CDR3 region has 15 residues. Germline assignment: CDR1 MGHDK and CDR2 SYGVNS. The V gene lost 6 bases and the J gene lost 1 base, with 12 bases spanning the gap. The CDR3 region has the DNA TGTGCCAGCAGCGGGGACGGGGGAACTAATGAAAAACTGTTTTTT. Its translation is CASSGDGGTNEKLFF. Supplemented by reference TRBV25-1 and TRBJ1-4, the full variable domain reads EADIYQTPRYLVIGTGKKITLECSQTMGHDKMYWYQQDPGMELHLIHYSYGVNSTEKGDLSSESTVSRIRTEHFPLTLESARPSHTSQYLCASSGDGGTNEKLFFGSGTQLSVL.

The chain carries TRBV28 and TRBJ2-1; 13 bases are a match to TRBD2. V was pared by 7 bases and J by 10 bases, with 16 bases of the junction left unmatched. Germline V CDR1 and CDR2: MDHEN, SYDVKM. The CDR3 has 17 amino acids. CDR3 loop: CASIPIGGGLAGEEQFF. CDR3 DNA sequence: TGTGCCAGCATCCCAATAGGGGGTGGACTAGCGGGGGAAGAGCAGTTCTTC.

The table lists this clonotype with many counts. The V gene is TRBV5-1, the J gene TRBJ1-2, with 8 bases lining up with TRBD1. J lost 4 bases, V lost 0 bases, and 5 bases had no gene match. Looked up from germline, CDR1 is SGHRS and CDR2 is YFSETQ. This CDR3 comprises 15 residues. In DNA form, the CDR3 reads TGCGCCAGCAGCTTGGATGGACAGGGCTTCTATGGCTACACCTTC. It specifies CASSLDGQGFYGYTF.

The chain has TRBV27 and TRBJ1-1; 8 nucleotides agree with TRBD1. This CDR3 is built from 14 residues. Germline V gene data show CDR1 as MNHEY and CDR2 as SMNVEV (reference sequence). J lost 3 bases, V lost 2 bases, and 2 bases had no gene match. Here the CDR3 DNA reads TGTGCCAGCAGTTTACGACAGGGGTACACTGAAGCTTTCTTT. It yields the protein CASSLRQGYTEAFF.

The rearrangement joins TRBV19 to TRBJ2-2; D is perhaps TRBD2 (6 bases). Germline V lookup: CDR1 LNHDA, CDR2 SQIVND (reference sequence). V was cut by 0 bases and J by 1 base, with 18 bases left in between. This CDR3 has 19 residues. The CDR3 nucleotides read TGTGCCAGTAGTATAGACCGGGGACGCGGGACGGGGAACACCGGGGAGCTGTTTTTT. Translation gives CASSIDRGRGTGNTGELFF.

The V gene is TRBV15, the J gene TRBJ2-5; the D is unclear. The CDR3 loop spans 12 amino acids. In germline, CDR1 is LNHNV, CDR2 YYDKDF (reference sequence). Deletions cut 8 bases from V and 3 bases from J, with 10 bases between. The CDR3 spells CATGVGKETQYF. CDR3 nucleotide sequence: TGTGCCACCGGTGTGGGTAAAGAGACCCAGTACTTC.

At least ten counts were recorded for this clonotype. The chain couples TRBV18 to TRBJ2-7, with D maybe TRBD1 (7 bases). The V end lost 3 bases, the J end lost 2 bases, and 11 bases lay between the germline ends. The germline gives CDR1 KGHSH, CDR2 LQKENI. The CDR3 runs to 14 residues. The CDR3 coding sequence is TGTGCCAGCTCACCGCGGGACAGTACCTACGAGCAGTACTTC. It translates to CASSPRDSTYEQYF.

CDR3 DNA sequence: TGTGCCAGCAGCTTAAAGGGGGGGGGGGGACCGGAAAACACTGAAGCTTTCTTT. This translates into CASSLKGGGGPENTEAFF. This chain joins TRBV7-8 and TRBJ1-1; TRBD1 is a possible D gene (6 bases). Trimming left V 2 bases short and J 2 bases short, with 21 bases between. Germline loops: CDR1 SGHVS, CDR2 FQNEAQ. The CDR3 runs to 18 residues.

The V gene is TRBV25-1, the J gene TRBJ2-1; TRBD2 is a possible D gene (7 bases). The CDR3 has 13 amino acids. Trimming removed 6 bases from V and 14 bases from J, with 20 bases in between. Germline-derived CDR1 and CDR2 are MGHDK and SYGVNS. CDR3 in DNA: TGTGCCAGCAGGCCCTGGGAGGGGGGGGAAAAGTTCTTC. It encodes CASRPWEGGEKFF. The full variable domain, its missing parts supplied by reference TRBV25-1 and TRBJ2-1, is EADIYQTPRYLVIGTGKKITLECSQTMGHDKMYWYQQDPGMELHLIHYSYGVNSTEKGDLSSESTVSRIRTEHFPLTLESARPSHTSQYLCASRPWEGGEKFFGPGTRLTVL.

This clonotype was detected a few times. The chain is built from TRBV6-1 and TRBJ1-2; D is ambiguous. Trimming shortened V by 6 bases and J by 0 bases, and 8 bases separated the two germline ends. The CDR3 sequence is 13 residues long. CDR1 is MNHNS and CDR2 is SASEGT in the germline V gene. The CDR3 reads CASRRDTNYGYTF. The CDR3 DNA reads TGTGCCAGCAGGAGGGATACTAACTATGGCTACACCTTC.